This is a list of T cell receptor beta chains from one sample in a study of shared clonotypes between healthy human individuals. Only in-frame clones appear in the TCRdb table, and some are missing; sequencing was by immunoSEQ multiplex PCR. The table records hundreds of thousands of clones, roughly 73% of them present only once. Sequencing input: memory CD4+ T cells sorted from blood. These receptor sequences come from a woman under 40 in good health. The CDR3 runs from the conserved cysteine through the conserved F or W. D genes are given only for firm matches. The size field is filled for only some rows; it gives once, few, many or a size class.

TRBV18,TRBJ1-1,NA,TRBD1,TGTGCCAGCTCACCACGAGGGACAGGGGGCATGTCGTACACTGAAGCTTTCTTT,CASSPRGTGGMSYTEAFF
TRBV18,TRBJ2-5,once,NA,TGTGCCAGCTCCGGAGAGACCCAGTACTTC,CASSGETQYF
TRBV7-9,TRBJ2-1,NA,TRBD2,TGTGCCAGCAGCAAGACTAGCGGCTACTACAATGAGCAGTTCTTC,CASSKTSGYYNEQFF
TRBV5-1,TRBJ1-1,once,NA,TGCGCCAGCAGCTTGGGGCAGAGTTTCACTGAAGCTTTCTTT,CASSLGQSFTEAFF
TRBV29-1,TRBJ2-2,NA,NA,TGCAGCGTGTTCCCGGACGGGAGCCGGCCCGGGGAGCTGTTTTTT,CSVFPDGSRPGELFF
TRBV10-2,TRBJ1-1,NA,NA,TGCGCCAGCGGCTCTTTGGACACTGAAGCTTTCTTT,CASGSLDTEAFF
TRBV11-2,TRBJ1-3,once,NA,TGTGCCAGCAGCCGTAATACAGGGAGCTCTGGAAACACCATATATTTT,CASSRNTGSSGNTIYF
TRBV5-1,TRBJ2-2,NA,NA,TGCGCCAGCAGCTTTATCGGGTTGTCCACCGCGAACACCGGGGAGCTGTTTTTT,CASSFIGLSTANTGELFF
TRBV6-5,TRBJ1-4,NA,NA,TGTGCCAGCTCTCGACAGTTTTCGACTAATGAAAAACTGTTTTTT,CASSRQFSTNEKLFF
TRBV7-9,TRBJ2-1,NA,NA,TGTGCCAGCAGCTTAGGGATTATCAATGAGCAGTTCTTC,CASSLGIINEQFF
TRBV27,TRBJ2-1,NA,NA,TGTGCCAGCACCCGCAGGGCTAGCGCCAACAATGAGCAGTTCTTC,CASTRRASANNEQFF
TRBV28,TRBJ2-7,NA,TRBD1,TGTGCCAGCAGATCGACAGGGCGGTCCTACGAGCAGTACTTC,CASRSTGRSYEQYF
TRBV19,TRBJ1-4,NA,NA,TGTGCCAGTAGACTCCAAGCAACTAATGAAAAACTGTTTTTT,CASRLQATNEKLFF
TRBV5-6,TRBJ2-1,NA,NA,TGTGCCAGCAGCTTGGCTACGTTCAATGAGCAGTTCTTC,CASSLATFNEQFF
TRBV19,TRBJ1-5,NA,NA,TGTGCCAGTAGTATCCTCCGGACAGAGTATAGCAATCAGCCCCAGCATTTT,CASSILRTEYSNQPQHF
TRBV18,TRBJ1-3,NA,NA,TGTGCCAGCTCACCAGTGGGCGCTGGAAACACCATATATTTT,CASSPVGAGNTIYF
TRBV5-5,TRBJ1-1,NA,NA,TGTGCCAGCAGCGGATTTATGGGTAGGGGCACTGAAGCTTTCTTT,CASSGFMGRGTEAFF